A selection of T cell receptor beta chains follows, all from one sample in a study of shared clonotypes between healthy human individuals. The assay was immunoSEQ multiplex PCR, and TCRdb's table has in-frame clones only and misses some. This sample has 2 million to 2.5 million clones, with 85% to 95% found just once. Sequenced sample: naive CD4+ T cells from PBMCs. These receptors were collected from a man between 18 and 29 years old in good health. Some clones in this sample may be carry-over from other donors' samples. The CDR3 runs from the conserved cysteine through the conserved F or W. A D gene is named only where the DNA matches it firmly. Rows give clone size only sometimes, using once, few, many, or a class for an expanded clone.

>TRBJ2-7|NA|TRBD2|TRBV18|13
TGTGCCAGCTCACCAGCTAGCGGTTACGAGCAGTACTTC
CASSPASGYEQYF
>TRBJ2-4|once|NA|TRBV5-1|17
TGCGCCAGCAGCCACACCCTGGTAGAGGGGCACAAAAACATTCAGTACTTC
CASSHTLVEGHKNIQYF
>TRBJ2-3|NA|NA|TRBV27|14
TGTGCCAGCAGTTTATATCGTGACACAGATACGCAGTATTTT
CASSLYRDTDTQYF
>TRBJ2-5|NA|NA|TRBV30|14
TGTGCCTCTTCGAGGGCGGGTAACCAAGAGACCCAGTACTTC
CASSRAGNQETQYF
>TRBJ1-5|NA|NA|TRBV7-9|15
TGTGCCAGCACCGAGGGGGGGACTCCAAATCAGCCCCAGCATTTT
CASTEGGTPNQPQHF
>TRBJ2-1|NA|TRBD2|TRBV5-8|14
TGTGCCAGCAGCCTAGCGGGAAGCTACAATGAGCAGTTCTTC
CASSLAGSYNEQFF
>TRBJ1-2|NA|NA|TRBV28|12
TGTGCCAGCAGTTTATCCGGATATGACTACACCTTC
CASSLSGYDYTF
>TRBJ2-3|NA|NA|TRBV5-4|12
TGTGCCAGCAGCTTTGTGACAGATACGCAGTATTTT
CASSFVTDTQYF
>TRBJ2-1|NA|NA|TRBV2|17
TGTGCCAGCAGTTATATTGGGGGGGCGGATAGCTACAATGAGCAGTTCTTC
CASSYIGGADSYNEQFF
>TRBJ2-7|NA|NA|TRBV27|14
TGTGCCAGCAGTTGGGGGACCGCCTCCTACGAGCAGTACTTC
CASSWGTASYEQYF
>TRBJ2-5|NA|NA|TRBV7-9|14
TGTGCCAGCAGCTTACAAGGGTGGAGGGAGACCCAGTACTTC
CASSLQGWRETQYF
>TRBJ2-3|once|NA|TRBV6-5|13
TGTGCCAGCAGTACCGCGAGGGAAGATACGCAGTATTTT
CASSTAREDTQYF
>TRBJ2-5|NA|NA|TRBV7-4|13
TGTGCCAGCAGCCCACAGGGTGGAGAGACCCAGTACTTC
CASSPQGGETQYF
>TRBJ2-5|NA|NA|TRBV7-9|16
TGTGCCAGCAGCTTAGGGGCTCGGGCGACTTTAGGGACCCAGTACTTC
CASSLGARATLGTQYF
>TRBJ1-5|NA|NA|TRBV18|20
TGTGCCAGCTCACCTCTTGCCCAGGGAGGAGGATTTTTCAGCAATCAGCCCCAGCATTTT
CASSPLAQGGGFFSNQPQHF
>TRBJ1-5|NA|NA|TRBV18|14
TGTGCCAGCTCACCGATGCAAGATTACCAGCCCCAGCATTTT
CASSPMQDYQPQHF
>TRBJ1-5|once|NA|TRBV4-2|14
TGTGCCAGCAGCCAAGAGGTGGGCAATCAGCCCCAGCATTTT
CASSQEVGNQPQHF
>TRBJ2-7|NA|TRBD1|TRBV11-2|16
TGTGCCAGCAGCCCGTCCGGCGGGACAGGGTACGACGAGCAGTACTTC
CASSPSGGTGYDEQYF
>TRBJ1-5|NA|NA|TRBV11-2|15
TGTGCCAGCAGCGCGCTGACAGGTAGCAATCAGCCCCAGCATTTT
CASSALTGSNQPQHF
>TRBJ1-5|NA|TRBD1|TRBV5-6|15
TGTGCCAGCAGCCTGCGACAGGGTCGCAATCAGCCCCAGCATTTT
CASSLRQGRNQPQHF
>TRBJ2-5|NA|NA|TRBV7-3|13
TGTGCCAGCAGCTCTCAAGGGCGGGAGACCCAGTACTTC
CASSSQGRETQYF
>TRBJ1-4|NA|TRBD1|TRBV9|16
TGTGCCAGCAGCGTAAGGGACAGGGGGCAGTATGAAAAACTGTTTTTT
CASSVRDRGQYEKLFF
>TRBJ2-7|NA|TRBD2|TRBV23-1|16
TGCGCCAGCAGTCAATCTTCAGAGGGAGGGTCGTACGAGCAGTACTTC
CASSQSSEGGSYEQYF
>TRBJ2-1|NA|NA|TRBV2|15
TGTGCCAGCAGTGTTGAACTAGTAGTTGGCAATGAGCAGTTCTTC
CASSVELVVGNEQFF
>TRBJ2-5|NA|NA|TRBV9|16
TGTGCCAGCAGCCCTCAAGCTCGGCGGTCCCCGGAGACCCAGTACTTC
CASSPQARRSPETQYF
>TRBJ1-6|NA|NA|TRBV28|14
TGTGCCAGCAGTCGAAGAGAATATAATTCACCCCTCCACTTT
CASSRREYNSPLHF
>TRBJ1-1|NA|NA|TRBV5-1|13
TGCGCCAGCAGCGCACGGGTCCAAACTGAAGCTTTCTTT
CASSARVQTEAFF
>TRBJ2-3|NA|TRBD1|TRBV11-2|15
TGTGCCAGCAGCCCCTCAGGGGGCATCACAGATACGCAGTATTTT
CASSPSGGITDTQYF
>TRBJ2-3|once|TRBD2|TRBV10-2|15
TGCGCCAGCAGGCCGTTTGCACAAGGACTAGCGTCGCAGTATTTT
CASRPFAQGLASQYF
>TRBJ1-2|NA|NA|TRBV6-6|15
TGTGCCAGCAGTTACAGTCTCGGGGGCAACTATGGCTACACCTTC
CASSYSLGGNYGYTF
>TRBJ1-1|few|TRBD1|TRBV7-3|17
TGTGCCAGCAGCTTAAGGCGGGACAGGGTTGCTGGCACTGAAGCTTTCTTT
CASSLRRDRVAGTEAFF
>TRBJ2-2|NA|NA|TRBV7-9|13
TGTGCCAGCAGCTTAACGGGTACCGGGGAGCTGTTTTTT
CASSLTGTGELFF
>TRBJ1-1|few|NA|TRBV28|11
TGTGCCAGCAGCCTCGGACGGAAAGCTTTCTTT
CASSLGRKAFF
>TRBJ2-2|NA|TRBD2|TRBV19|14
TGTGCCAGCAGTAGCGGGAGAATGATCGGGGAGCTGTTTTTT
CASSSGRMIGELFF
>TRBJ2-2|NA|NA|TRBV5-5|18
TGTGCCAGCAGCTCCTTAGTTCGGGGGCGAATGAACACCGGGGAGCTGTTTTTT
CASSSLVRGRMNTGELFF
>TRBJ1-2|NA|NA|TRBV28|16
TGTGCCAGCAGCCCTTCCCACTCCGTTCGATTCTATGGCTACACCTTC
CASSPSHSVRFYGYTF
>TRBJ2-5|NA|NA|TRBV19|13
TGTGCCAGTAGTATTCAGTCGGCGGCTAACCAGTACTTC
CASSIQSAANQYF
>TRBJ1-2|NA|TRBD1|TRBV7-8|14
TGTGCCAGCAGCTTAATGCAGGGGGCTGGTGGCTACACCTTC
CASSLMQGAGGYTF
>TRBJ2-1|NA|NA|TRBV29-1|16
TGCAGCGTTGAATACCTCGACTCCTCCTCCTACAATGAGCAGTTCTTC
CSVEYLDSSSYNEQFF
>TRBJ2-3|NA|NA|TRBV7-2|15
TGTGCCAGCAGCTTAGCGGGCTCTGCCACAGATACGCAGTATTTT
CASSLAGSATDTQYF
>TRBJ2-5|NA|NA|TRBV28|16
TGTGCCAGCAGTTTCCCGCAGGGGAGCTTGCGGGAGACCCAGTACTTC
CASSFPQGSLRETQYF
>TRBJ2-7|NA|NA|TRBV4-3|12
TGCGCCAGCAGCCAAGACAACTACGAGCAGTACTTC
CASSQDNYEQYF
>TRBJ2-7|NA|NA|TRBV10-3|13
TGTGCCATAAGCGGGGAGGGGGCATACGAGCAGTACTTC
CAISGEGAYEQYF
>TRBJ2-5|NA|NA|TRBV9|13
TGTGCCAGCAGCGTAGGTGGTTGGGAGACCCAGTACTTC
CASSVGGWETQYF
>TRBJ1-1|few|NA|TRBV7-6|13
TGTGCCAGCAGCTACCAACCCAACACTGAAGCTTTCTTT
CASSYQPNTEAFF
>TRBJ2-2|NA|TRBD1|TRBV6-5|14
TGTGCCAGCAGGGACAGGGGGAGGACCGGGGAGCTGTTTTTT
CASRDRGRTGELFF